This T cell receptor (beta chain) came from a study of blood T cell repertoires in COVID-19. Across the whole study: COVID-19 samples collected from the United States, Italy and Spain covered acute and convalescent phases. Sample material is recorded as cDNA or gDNA derived from T cells, B-cell-depleted T cells, or PBMCs.

V was pared by 1 base and J by 9 bases, with 22 bases between. The CDR3 extends over 17 amino acids. Germline V CDR1 and CDR2: SEHNR, FQNEAQ (reference sequence). Profiled with immunoSEQ multiplex PCR; TCRdb holds only in-frame clones, not every one. The repertoire has around 280,000 clones, under 90% of them found once; the top ten carry 11%. Seattle patients were enrolled during active infection and followed longitudinally. The chain links TRBV7-9 to TRBJ2-1; D is possibly TRBD1 (6 bases). The sequenced sample consisted of peripheral blood. The sequence came from a woman aged 25 to 39 with COVID-19, enrolled during active disease. CDR3 protein: CASSLGPQGRYTGEQFF. The DNA of the CDR3 is TGTGCCAGCAGCTTAGGACCTCAGGGGCGCTACACGGGTGAGCAGTTCTTC. The entire variable domain, with the rest obtained from reference TRBV7-9 and TRBJ2-1, is as follows: DTGVSQNPRHKITKRGQNVTFRCDPISEHNRLYWYRQTLGQGPEFLTYFQNEAQLEKSRLLSDRFSAERPKGSFSTLEIQRTEQGDSAMYLCASSLGPQGRYTGEQFFGPGTRLTVL.